One sample yielded the 31 T cell receptor beta chains listed below, sequenced in a study of radiation and T cells in renal cell carcinoma. The time point here: blood 2 weeks post-SBRT. Regarding treatment: 15 Gy SBRT to primary tumor, nephrectomy 4 weeks later. The repertoire was sequenced with immunoSEQ multiplex PCR; TCRdb's copy has only in-frame clones and lacks some. The sample records some 120,000 clones, 88% being singletons. This specimen was blood, taken from a patient whose treatment included radiotherapy and nephrectomy. All receptors derive from an older woman with renal cell carcinoma.

The chain combines TRBV19 with TRBJ2-3; 7 bases agree with TRBD1. Germline V CDR1 and CDR2: LNHDA, SQIVND (reference sequence). This CDR3 region has 16 residues. J lost 1 base, V lost 9 bases, and 13 bases had no gene match. The CDR3 spells CASNTQQGKGTDTQYF. The CDR3 nucleotides read TGTGCCAGCAACACCCAACAGGGGAAGGGCACAGATACGCAGTATTTT. Together with reference TRBV19 and TRBJ2-3, the CDR3 gives the full variable domain: DGGITQSPKYLFRKEGQNVTLSCEQNLNHDAMYWYRQDPGQGLRLIYYSQIVNDFQKGDIAEGYSVSREKKESFPLTVTSAQKNPTAFYLCASNTQQGKGTDTQYFGPGTRLTVL.

This chain connects TRBV5-4 to TRBJ1-6; 7 positions match TRBD1. Germline CDR1 is SGHNT and CDR2 is YYREEE (reference sequence). V was clipped by 0 bases and J by 7 bases; unmatched bases: 7. The CDR3 is 16 residues long. The CDR3 DNA reads as TGTGCCAGCAGCTTGGCCAACAGGGGCCCCAATTCACCCCTCCACTTT. It specifies CASSLANRGPNSPLHF. The variable domain in full, with the rest retrieved from reference TRBV5-4 and TRBJ1-6, is ETGVTQSPTHLIKTRGQQVTLRCSSQSGHNTVSWYQQALGQGPQFIFQYYREEENGRGNFPPRFSGLQFPNYSSELNVNALELDDSALYLCASSLANRGPNSPLHFGNGTRLTVT.

CDR3 nucleotide sequence: TGTGCCAGCAGCCAAGACGGCGGGGTCGAAGCTTTCTTT. Translated: CASSQDGGVEAFF. This sequence joins TRBV14 and TRBJ1-1; D is unresolved. The CDR3 is 13 residues long. Germline-derived CDR1 and CDR2 are SGHDN and FVKESK. V was clipped by 0 bases and J by 8 bases, with 10 bases between them.

This chain joins TRBV7-6 and TRBJ2-5; no reliable D call. Trimming removed 1 base at V and 2 bases at J, with 11 bases between. Germline CDR1 reads SGHVS; CDR2 reads FNYEAQ. CDR3 length: 15 residues. The DNA of the CDR3 is TGTGCCAGCAGCTTAGTGGCAGGAAAACAAGAGACCCAGTACTTC. Its protein product is CASSLVAGKQETQYF. The full variable domain, completed using reference TRBV7-6 and TRBJ2-5, is GAGVSQSPRYKVTKRGQDVALRCDPISGHVSLYWYRQALGQGPEFLTYFNYEAQQDKSGLPNDRFSAERPEGSISTLTIQRTEQRDSAMYRCASSLVAGKQETQYFGPGTRLLVL.

This clone appeared once. The chain is built from TRBV9 and TRBJ2-7; 10 positions match TRBD2. This CDR3 comprises 14 residues. The V and J ends lost 3 bases and 5 bases, in that order; junction bases with no gene match: 5. Per germline, CDR1 SGDLS and CDR2 YYNGEE. The CDR3: CASSAGTSVNEQYF. As DNA, the CDR3 is TGTGCCAGCAGCGCCGGGACTAGCGTCAACGAGCAGTACTTC.

CDR3 nucleotide sequence: TGTGCCAGCAGCCAAGGGGGAAAACTGTTTTTT. Amino acid sequence: CASSQGGKLFF. The chain joins TRBV14 to TRBJ1-4; unclear D gene. This CDR3 contains 11 residues. Per germline, CDR1 SGHDN and CDR2 FVKESK. V lost 1 base and J 10 bases, leaving 4 bases between the germline ends.

This chain connects TRBV5-3 to TRBJ2-7; 7 bases map to TRBD1. TRBV5-3 is an ORF for which the function is uncertain. Unmatched junction bases numbered 8, after V lost 0 bases and J lost 2 bases. The CDR3 is made up of 16 amino acids. The CDR3 reads CARSLVLAGGAYEQYF. The CDR3, as DNA: TGTGCCAGAAGCTTGGTTTTGGCAGGGGGAGCCTACGAGCAGTACTTC.

This chain links TRBV7-9 with TRBJ1-5; 7 nucleotides agree with TRBD1. After removal of 1 base from V and 3 bases from J, the junction contained 6 bases not matched to a gene. Germline V lookup: CDR1 SEHNR, CDR2 FQNEAQ (reference sequence). The CDR3 covers 16 residues. CDR3 in amino acids: CASSLGQGGPNQPQHF. The CDR3 DNA sequence: TGTGCCAGCAGCTTAGGGCAGGGGGGACCCAATCAGCCCCAGCATTTT. Full variable domain (remainder filled in from reference TRBV7-9 and TRBJ1-5): DTGVSQNPRHKITKRGQNVTFRCDPISEHNRLYWYRQTLGQGPEFLTYFQNEAQLEKSRLLSDRFSAERPKGSFSTLEIQRTEQGDSAMYLCASSLGQGGPNQPQHFGDGTRLSIL.

The chain links TRBV5-1 to TRBJ1-4; D is undetermined. V lost 4 bases to trimming and J lost 0 bases, with 10 bases between them. CDR1 is SGHRS and CDR2 is YFSETQ in the germline V gene. The CDR3 covers 15 residues. CDR3 sequence reads: CASSPTAATNEKLFF. DNA for the CDR3: TGCGCCAGCAGCCCTACAGCCGCAACTAATGAAAAACTGTTTTTT. Full variable domain (remainder filled in from reference TRBV5-1 and TRBJ1-4): KAGVTQTPRYLIKTRGQQVTLSCSPISGHRSVSWYQQTPGQGLQFLFEYFSETQRNKGNFPGRFSGRQFSNSRSEMNVSTLELGDSALYLCASSPTAATNEKLFFGSGTQLSVL.

This chain connects TRBV19 to TRBJ1-6; TRBD1 matches at 9 bases. This CDR3 comprises 15 residues. Per germline, CDR1 LNHDA and CDR2 SQIVND (reference sequence). The V gene end was trimmed by 5 bases and the J gene end by 7 bases; junction bases not matched to a gene: 6. The CDR3 here is CASSPQGAENSPLHF. The CDR3 DNA reads as TGTGCCAGTAGTCCACAGGGGGCAGAAAATTCACCCCTCCACTTT.

This chain links TRBV6-6 with TRBJ2-7; 7 bases are a match to TRBD1. J was trimmed by 1 base and V by 5 bases; bases with no gene match: 8. This CDR3 contains 15 residues. Germline lookup yields CDR1 MNHNY and CDR2 SVGAGI (reference sequence). CDR3: CASSNTGATSYEQYF. CDR3 coding DNA: TGTGCCAGCAGTAACACAGGGGCCACGTCCTACGAGCAGTACTTC.

The chain recombines TRBV7-2 with TRBJ2-6; TRBD2 aligns across 10 bases. The CDR3 is 19 residues long. CDR1 SGHTA and CDR2 FQGNSA come from the germline V gene. The J segment lost 0 bases and the V segment lost 4 bases, leaving 9 bases of the junction unmatched. The CDR3 region has the DNA TGTGCCAGCAGCTCCATTAGCGGGGGGACGATCTCTGGGGCCAACGTCCTGACTTTC. Translation gives CASSSISGGTISGANVLTF.

This clone was seen just once. J is TRBJ1-2 and V is TRBV28; TRBD1 might be the D (6 bases). Germline V CDR1 and CDR2: MDHEN, SYDVKM. The length of the CDR3 is 14 residues. The V end was cut by 4 bases, the J end by 2 bases, with 11 bases between. CDR3 protein: CASSSGQNNYGYTF. The CDR3 nucleotides read TGTGCCAGCAGTTCGGGACAAAACAACTATGGCTACACCTTC.

The chain employs TRBV6-6 and TRBJ1-1, with D tentatively TRBD1 (6 bases). The V and J ends lost 10 bases and 0 bases respectively, with 9 bases between them. Germline values: CDR1 MNHNY, CDR2 SVGAGI (reference sequence). This CDR3 is 12 amino acids long. The CDR3 DNA sequence: TGTGCCATCGGGGGCTTGAACACTGAAGCTTTCTTT. This encodes CAIGGLNTEAFF.

The V and J genes are TRBV14 and TRBJ1-2, with TRBD1 matching 7 bases. The CDR3 has 15 amino acids. Germline values: CDR1 SGHDN, CDR2 FVKESK. V lost 3 bases to trimming and J lost 2 bases; unmatched junction nucleotides: 6. The CDR3 coding sequence is TGTGCCAGCAGCCAGACAGGGAAAAGGAACTATGGCTACACCTTC. This sequence encodes CASSQTGKRNYGYTF.

This rearrangement joins TRBV11-2 to TRBJ2-3; D gene ambiguous. Trimming removed 7 bases from V and 2 bases from J, with 13 bases in between. The CDR3 covers 14 residues. Germline-derived CDR1 and CDR2 are SGHAT and FQNNGV. The CDR3: CASTPGGFTDTQYF. The CDR3 DNA reads TGTGCCAGCACCCCGGGCGGCTTCACAGATACGCAGTATTTT. Full variable domain (rest looked up from reference TRBV11-2 and TRBJ2-3): EAGVAQSPRYKIIEKRQSVAFWCNPISGHATLYWYQQILGQGPKLLIQFQNNGVVDDSQLPKDRFSAERLKGVDSTLKIQPAKLEDSAVYLCASTPGGFTDTQYFGPGTRLTVL.

The chain uses TRBV9 and TRBJ2-7; 8 positions match TRBD2. CDR3 length equals 16 residues. The germline CDR1 and CDR2 sequences are SGDLS and YYNGEE. J gave up 2 bases and V 0 bases, and 7 bases lay outside the gene matches. CDR3 nucleotide sequence: TGTGCCAGCAGCGTAGCTGCGGCGGGGGGCGCCTACGAGCAGTACTTC. Its protein is CASSVAAAGGAYEQYF.

This chain uses TRBV7-2 with TRBJ2-7; D gene uncertain. The germline gives CDR1 SGHTA, CDR2 FQGNSA. Trimming shortened V by 5 bases and J by 4 bases, and 6 bases separated the two germline ends. The CDR3 is 11 amino acids. The CDR3 nucleotides read TGTGCCAGCAGCGCCATTTACGAGCAGTACTTC. Amino acid sequence: CASSAIYEQYF.

The CDR3 loop reads CASSPAGEDEQFF. The CDR3 DNA is TGTGCCAGCAGCCCCGCGGGGGAAGATGAGCAGTTCTTC. This sequence joins TRBV6-5 and TRBJ2-1; 7 nucleotides agree with TRBD2. CDR1 is MNHEY and CDR2 is SVGAGI in the germline V gene. J lost 8 bases, V lost 6 bases, and 7 bases had no gene match. The CDR3 covers 13 residues.

This clone appeared a few times. The genes are TRBV27 and TRBJ1-6; D is possibly TRBD1 (5 bases). The germline gives CDR1 MNHEY, CDR2 SMNVEV (reference sequence). V shed 6 bases and J shed 7 bases, with 16 bases lying between them. The CDR3 is made up of 15 amino acids. CDR3 sequence (DNA): TGTGCCAGCAGGACAACGGGACCCAAGAATTCACCCCTCCACTTT. The encoded protein is CASRTTGPKNSPLHF.

This sequence joins TRBV5-5 and TRBJ1-2, with 8 bases lining up with TRBD1. CDR1 is SGHKS, CDR2 YYEKEE, per germline (reference sequence). With 4 bases clipped from V and 8 bases from J, the junction kept 7 bases outside the gene matches. CDR3 size: 13 residues. The chain's CDR3 is CASSRRTGGGYTF. In DNA form, the CDR3 reads TGTGCCAGCAGCCGACGCACAGGGGGAGGCTACACCTTC.

This clone was observed a single time. The rearrangement uses TRBV4-2 and TRBJ2-7, with D maybe TRBD2 (6 bases). Germline CDR1 is LGHNA and CDR2 is YNFKEQ. This CDR3 comprises 14 residues. V lost 1 base, J lost 6 bases, and 13 bases lay in between. The CDR3 loop reads CASSQGLVEAEQYF. DNA of the CDR3: TGTGCCAGCAGCCAAGGACTAGTGGAGGCCGAGCAGTACTTC.

The chain carries TRBV5-6 and TRBJ2-1, with a possible D match to TRBD2 (6 bases). Germline V lookup: CDR1 SGHDT, CDR2 YYEEEE. With 0 bases removed from V and 0 bases from J, the gap between germline ends came to 7 bases. This CDR3 spans 15 amino acids. CDR3 region: CASSLAGSSYNEQFF. As DNA, the CDR3 is TGTGCCAGCAGCTTGGCCGGGAGCTCCTACAATGAGCAGTTCTTC.

The count of this clone is one. The chain has TRBV7-9 and TRBJ1-4, with 10 nucleotides matching TRBD1. V lost 5 bases, J lost 8 bases, and 5 bases stayed unmatched. CDR1 SEHNR and CDR2 FQNEAQ come from the germline V gene (reference sequence). The CDR3 is 14 amino acids. In nucleotides, the CDR3 is TGTGCCAGCAGCCCGGGACAGGGGTACGAAAAACTGTTTTTT. It is translated as CASSPGQGYEKLFF.

This chain joins TRBV15 and TRBJ1-4; 9 nucleotides agree with TRBD1. The J segment lost 8 bases and the V segment lost 6 bases, leaving 7 bases of the junction unmatched. Germline lookup yields CDR1 LNHNV and CDR2 YYDKDF (reference sequence). The CDR3 spans 14 residues. The CDR3 bases are TGTGCCACCAGTCTGGACAGGGGAAAGGAAAAACTGTTTTTT. Protein sequence: CATSLDRGKEKLFF.

The chain recombines TRBV10-1 with TRBJ2-5, with D unresolved. Germline CDR1 WNHNN, CDR2 SYGVQD (reference sequence). Trimming stripped 2 bases from V and 3 bases from J, with 7 bases between. CDR3 length: 13 amino acids. DNA for the CDR3: TGCGCCAGCAGTGAGGGGCAGAAAGAGACCCAGTACTTC. Its protein product is CASSEGQKETQYF.

The V call is TRBV11-2, the J call TRBJ2-5, with TRBD2 identical over 7 bases. J lost 4 bases, V lost 1 base, and 3 bases had no gene match. CDR1 is SGHAT and CDR2 is FQNNGV in the germline V gene. This CDR3 spans 14 amino acids. The CDR3 sequence is CASSLAGGRETQYF. The CDR3 DNA follows: TGTGCCAGCAGCTTAGCGGGGGGACGAGAGACCCAGTACTTC.

J is TRBJ1-6 and V is TRBV5-1, with no clear D. V was clipped by 0 bases and J by 4 bases, with 5 bases between them. CDR1 SGHRS and CDR2 YFSETQ come from the germline V gene. The CDR3 contains 14 residues. CDR3 loop: CASSLAPYNSPLHF. In DNA form, the CDR3 reads TGCGCCAGCAGCTTGGCGCCTTATAATTCACCCCTCCACTTT.

In this sample, this clone turned up a few times. The chain couples TRBV5-1 to TRBJ1-6; D remains unclear. The ends were cut back, 0 bases at V and 5 bases at J, with 6 bases in the middle. This CDR3 contains 14 residues. Germline CDR1 reads SGHRS; CDR2 reads YFSETQ. The DNA for the CDR3 is TGCGCCAGCAGCTTGGTGGCAGATAATTCACCCCTCCACTTT. Translation: CASSLVADNSPLHF.

This chain uses TRBV14 with TRBJ2-5; weak D call: TRBD2 (6 bases). This CDR3 is built from 14 residues. Looked up from germline, CDR1 is SGHDN and CDR2 is FVKESK. Trimming took off 2 bases at V and 4 bases at J, with 11 bases between the two ends. The CDR3 loop reads CASSQRDGGETQYF. CDR3 sequence (DNA): TGTGCCAGCAGCCAAAGGGACGGGGGAGAGACCCAGTACTTC.

The J gene is TRBJ2-3, the V gene TRBV4-3; TRBD2 matches 11 bases. Germline loops: CDR1 LGHNA, CDR2 YSLEER. The CDR3 contains 17 residues. Trimming cost V 0 bases and J 5 bases; bases outside gene matches: 7. CDR3 residues: CASSQERSGGAVDTQYF. In nucleotides, the CDR3 is TGCGCCAGCAGCCAAGAGCGTAGCGGGGGGGCGGTAGATACGCAGTATTTT.